This T cell receptor (beta chain) derives from a study of OX40 agonist ivuxolimab in advanced cancers. General study results and limits: Some of the lowest clonal expansion was seen in partial responders at 0.1-3.0 mg/kg.

A note on this clone: Its antigen is not identified.

CDR1 is SEHNR and CDR2 is FQNEAQ in the germline V gene (reference sequence). The germline V and J ends were trimmed by 7 bases and 3 bases, with 22 bases remaining between them. The length of the CDR3 is 16 residues. Using immunoSEQ multiplex PCR, the repertoire was profiled, and TCRdb retains in-frame clones only, with some absent. Of 20,000 to 25,000 clones listed, 75% to 80% were seen once; the top ten hold approximately 16%. This TCR was sampled from an adult with an advanced solid tumor such as melanoma, head and neck, liver or kidney cancer. This sequence joins TRBV7-9 and TRBJ2-7; D may be TRBD1 (6 bases). The sample was CD4+ or CD8+ T cells sorted from blood, taken in a trial of the OX40 agonist ivuxolimab. The CDR3 reads CASTPPTSRDIYEQYF. Here the CDR3 DNA reads TGTGCCAGCACCCCCCCCACCAGCCGGGACATCTACGAGCAGTACTTC.